Below, 27 T cell receptor beta chains from the same sample are listed, as sequenced in a study of vaccination effects on CD4 cells after COVID-19. Repertoires were generated with immunoSEQ multiplex PCR, while TCRdb's copy carries only in-frame clones and drops some. The profile covers 40,000 to 50,000 clones, with approximately 81% appearing a single time and 25% to 35% taken by the ten largest. Before any sequencing was done, the ViraFEST assay used viral peptide pools to expand antigen-specific CD4+ T cells. Scientists isolated CD4+ T cells after an approximately ten-day culture period ended. PCR-confirmed SARS-CoV-2 infection occurred in the person between March and December 2020. These TCRs are of unknown antigen specificity. This specimen consisted of CD4+ T cells from PBMCs cultured with a peptide pool, obtained before COVID-19 vaccination. The source is a human donor who had a prior SARS-CoV-2 infection.

The chain is built from TRBV12-5 and TRBJ2-4, with 11 positions matching TRBD1. The CDR3 is made up of 17 amino acids. Germline V gene lookup returns CDR1 LGHNT and CDR2 FRNRAP. Trimming cost V 1 base and J 2 bases; bases outside gene matches: 4. CDR3 sequence reads: CASGLGGTGGPKNIQYF. The CDR3 DNA follows: TGTGCTAGTGGTTTGGGAGGGACAGGGGGACCCAAAAACATTCAGTACTTC.

The gene calls are TRBV6-2 or TRBV6-3 and TRBJ2-5; D is unresolved. This CDR3 is 13 amino acids long. V lost 2 bases to trimming and J lost 0 bases, with 4 bases between them. The germline V gene has CDR1 MNHEY and CDR2 SVGEGT. This CDR3 reads CASSYVYQETQYF. Here the CDR3 DNA reads TGTGCCAGCAGTTACGTGTACCAAGAGACCCAGTACTTC.

This chain links TRBV10-1 with TRBJ1-5, with D perhaps TRBD1 (6 bases). Germline V gene sequence: CDR1 WNHNN, CDR2 SYGVQD (reference sequence). Trimming removed 9 bases from V and 0 bases from J, with 15 bases in between. The CDR3 is 15 residues long. The CDR3 DNA sequence: TGCGCCAGTTCACCGGGACAACTTAGCAATCAGCCCCAGCATTTT. Protein sequence: CASSPGQLSNQPQHF.

The chain carries TRBV6-6 and TRBJ2-7; D gene ambiguous. Trimming cost V 0 bases and J 4 bases, with 7 bases left between them. Per germline, CDR1 MNHNY and CDR2 SVGAGI (reference sequence). This CDR3 is built from 13 residues. CDR3 sequence: CASSYSTEYEQYF. CDR3 DNA: TGTGCCAGCAGTTACTCAACGGAATACGAGCAGTACTTC.

The chain joins TRBV6-1 to TRBJ1-5; 7 nucleotides match TRBD1. V was pared by 3 bases and J by 0 bases, with 5 bases of the junction left unmatched. CDR3 length equals 16 residues. Germline assignment: CDR1 MNHNS and CDR2 SASEGT. The CDR3 sequence: CASSEGQPVSNQPQHF. The CDR3 region has the DNA TGTGCCAGCAGTGAGGGACAGCCGGTTAGCAATCAGCCCCAGCATTTT.

The V gene is TRBV11-2, the J gene TRBJ2-7; 7 bases are a match to TRBD1. The CDR3 extends over 13 amino acids. CDR1 is SGHAT and CDR2 is FQNNGV in the germline V gene. V shed 2 bases, J shed 7 bases, and the junction held 5 bases outside the gene matches. The CDR3 protein is CASSLPGGKEQYF. In nucleotides, the CDR3 is TGTGCCAGCAGCTTACCAGGGGGAAAAGAGCAGTACTTC.

This clone showed up just a few times. At one of its ends the junction is not consistent with the germline gene, which may arise from a read error. The chain carries TRBV2 and TRBJ1-2, with unresolved D. CDR3 length: 10 amino acids. Germline values: CDR1 SNHLY, CDR2 FYNNEI. CDR3 loop: CASGEYGYTF. CDR3 sequence (DNA): TGTGCCAGCGGTGAATATGGCTACACCTTC.

This chain joins TRBV5-6 and TRBJ1-1; the match to TRBD1 covers 7 bases. The CDR3 is made up of 16 amino acids. Looked up from germline, CDR1 is SGHDT and CDR2 is YYEEEE. The trim removed 4 bases at V and 3 bases at J, leaving 12 bases unmatched. The CDR3: CASSMGSTGYHTEAFF. For the CDR3, the DNA is TGTGCCAGCAGCATGGGATCGACAGGGTATCACACTGAAGCTTTCTTT.

The chain carries TRBV5-6 and TRBJ2-7, with TRBD2 matching 11 bases. Germline V gene lookup returns CDR1 SGHDT and CDR2 YYEEEE. CDR3 length: 14 amino acids. V was pared by 5 bases and J by 3 bases, with 4 bases of the junction left unmatched. CDR3 in amino acids: CASSLGLAVYEQYF. CDR3 DNA: TGTGCCAGCAGTCTGGGACTAGCGGTCTACGAGCAGTACTTC.

The chain is built from TRBV6-2 or TRBV6-3 and TRBJ2-6, with D unclear. V was shortened by 3 bases and J by 2 bases, with 5 bases between the two germline ends. CDR1 is MNHEY and CDR2 is SVGEGT in the germline V gene. The CDR3 is 14 amino acids. In DNA, the CDR3 is TGTGCCAGCAGTTATTTTGCTGGGGCCAACGTCCTGACTTTC. Translated, it gives CASSYFAGANVLTF.

This chain connects TRBV3-1 (or the pseudogene TRBV3-2) to TRBJ2-7; 7 bases line up with TRBD2. The germline gives CDR1 LGHDT, CDR2 YNNKEL (reference sequence). With V trimmed by 0 bases and J by 1 base, 9 bases remained unmatched. This CDR3 has 17 amino acids. CDR3 loop: CASSQDGRRAGSYEQYF. CDR3 DNA: TGTGCCAGCAGCCAAGATGGTCGGCGAGCGGGGTCCTACGAGCAGTACTTC.

This clone was observed once. V usage is TRBV2 and J usage is TRBJ1-1; 8 nucleotides agree with TRBD1. The CDR3 has 15 amino acids. The germline CDR1 and CDR2 sequences are SNHLY and FYNNEI. The ends lost 2 bases at V and 4 bases at J; junction bases unmatched: 6. DNA for the CDR3: TGTGCCAGCAGTGAACCGAGAACAGGGGGCACTGAAGCTTTCTTT. This encodes CASSEPRTGGTEAFF.

V usage is TRBV11-3 and J usage is TRBJ1-1; TRBD1 might be the D (6 bases). Germline V CDR1 and CDR2: SGHNT, YENEEA. There are 17 residues in the CDR3. Trimming left V 1 base short and J 0 bases short, with 15 bases between. CDR3 region: CASSLVLTGAVNTEAFF. In DNA, the CDR3 is TGTGCCAGCAGCTTAGTACTCACGGGGGCAGTGAACACTGAAGCTTTCTTT.

The chain links TRBV10-3 to TRBJ2-1, with TRBD2 matching over 12 bases. Germline-derived CDR1 and CDR2 are ENHRY and SYGVKD. The CDR3 loop spans 15 amino acids. Trimming at V came to 6 bases and at J to 6 bases, leaving 6 bases not matched to a gene. The CDR3 loop reads CAIRETSGGSNEQFF. The CDR3 coding sequence is TGTGCCATCAGGGAAACTAGCGGGGGGTCCAATGAGCAGTTCTTC.

V gene TRBV6-1 combines with J gene TRBJ1-2; D ambiguous. V lost 1 base to trimming and J lost 9 bases, with 15 bases between them. The CDR3 consists of 14 residues. Germline V CDR1 and CDR2: MNHNS, SASEGT. This chain's CDR3 is CASSEEGWQNSYTF. CDR3 bases: TGTGCCAGCAGTGAAGAAGGTTGGCAGAACAGCTACACCTTC.

The V and J genes are TRBV5-1 and TRBJ2-2, with unresolved D. Germline-derived CDR1 and CDR2 are SGHRS and YFSETQ. This CDR3 is 15 amino acids long. V was clipped by 1 base and J by 0 bases, with 7 bases between them. CDR3 nucleotide sequence: TGCGCCAGCAGCTTGTGGGCGCCGAACACCGGGGAGCTGTTTTTT. Protein: CASSLWAPNTGELFF.

V usage is TRBV2 and J usage is TRBJ2-1, with D hard to call. The V end lost 4 bases, the J end lost 8 bases, and 15 bases lay between the germline ends. This CDR3 comprises 14 residues. The V gene's germline CDR1 is SNHLY and CDR2 FYNNEI. The CDR3 is CASSVDPRSDEQFF. CDR3 bases: TGTGCCAGCAGTGTGGACCCGAGGTCCGATGAGCAGTTCTTC.

The CDR3 region is CASSVEGSPFNYEQYF. The CDR3 DNA is TGTGCCAGCAGCGTAGAAGGAAGTCCTTTTAACTACGAGCAGTACTTC. The rearrangement links TRBV9 to TRBJ2-7; D is unclear. Between the trimmed V and J ends, which lost 0 bases and 3 bases, there was a span of 16 bases. Germline CDR1 and CDR2: SGDLS and YYNGEE. The length of the CDR3 is 16 residues.

This chain joins TRBV12-3 or TRBV12-4 and TRBJ1-2, with D uncertain. This CDR3 contains 13 residues. V lost 3 bases and J 4 bases, leaving 9 bases between the germline ends. CDR3 residues: CASSFAASYGYTF. The CDR3, as DNA: TGTGCCAGCAGTTTTGCCGCTTCCTATGGCTACACCTTC.

The CDR3 loop is CASRMTGGGEQYF. Here the CDR3 DNA reads TGTGCCAGTAGGATGACAGGGGGCGGCGAGCAGTACTTC. This chain connects TRBV11-2 to TRBJ2-7, with 10 positions matching TRBD1. This CDR3 region has 13 residues. The germline CDR1 and CDR2 sequences are SGHAT and FQNNGV. The J segment lost 6 bases and the V segment lost 9 bases, leaving 8 bases of the junction unmatched.

V and J are TRBV5-1 and TRBJ2-4; no clear D gene. CDR3 size: 16 residues. Germline CDR1 is SGHRS and CDR2 is YFSETQ. Trimming left V 2 bases short and J 0 bases short, with 12 bases between. Written as DNA, the CDR3 is TGCGCCAGCAGCTTTGGTCCGGGTGTAGCCAAAAACATTCAGTACTTC. Its translation is CASSFGPGVAKNIQYF.

This clone was detected a few times. This chain uses TRBV5-4 with TRBJ1-2, with TRBD1 identical over 9 bases. The CDR3 runs 16 residues. The V gene end was trimmed by 3 bases and the J gene end by 3 bases; junction bases not matched to a gene: 9. Germline loops: CDR1 SGHNT, CDR2 YYREEE (reference sequence). This chain's CDR3 is CASSSRTGDSHYGYTF. The DNA of the CDR3 is TGTGCCAGCAGCTCCCGGACAGGGGACTCCCACTATGGCTACACCTTC.

The CDR3 reads CASSFFSGAITDTQYF. The CDR3 nucleotides are TGTGCCAGCAGCTTCTTTAGCGGAGCTATCACAGATACGCAGTATTTT. This chain joins TRBV11-1 and TRBJ2-3; D perhaps matches TRBD2 (6 bases). V was trimmed by 3 bases and J by 2 bases, leaving 15 bases between them. This CDR3 region has 16 residues. Germline V gene lookup returns CDR1 SGHAT and CDR2 FQDESV (reference sequence).

The chain employs TRBV7-3 and TRBJ2-5; perhaps TRBD1 as D (5 bases). The V gene lost 8 bases and the J gene lost 5 bases, with 15 bases spanning the gap. The CDR3 runs 13 residues. Germline V CDR1 and CDR2: SGHTA, FQGTGA. Written as DNA, the CDR3 is TGTGCCAGCGCAAGGGGTCAGTGGGAGACCCAGTACTTC. Translating it yields CASARGQWETQYF.

This clone was picked up a small number of times. The rearrangement joins TRBV5-6 to TRBJ1-1; D is undetermined. The germline CDR1 and CDR2 sequences are SGHDT and YYEEEE. The CDR3 spans 16 residues. V lost 0 bases and J 0 bases, leaving 12 bases between the germline ends. The CDR3 loop reads CASSLAAANMNTEAFF. The CDR3 DNA follows: TGTGCCAGCAGCTTGGCGGCAGCCAACATGAACACTGAAGCTTTCTTT.

On this clone itself: At one end, the junction sequence differs from germline, possibly due to a read error. The chain joins TRBV12-3 or TRBV12-4 to TRBJ2-3; a possible D gene is TRBD2 (6 bases). The CDR3 spans 12 residues. As DNA, the CDR3 is TGTGCCAGCAGTTTACAATGGGACTCAAAAATTTTT. Translating it yields CASSLQWDSKIF.

The table lists this clone with a count of one. This chain connects TRBV3-1 (or the pseudogene TRBV3-2) to TRBJ2-3; 8 bases are a match to TRBD2. The CDR3 extends over 15 amino acids. The germline V gene has CDR1 LGHDT and CDR2 YNNKEL (reference sequence). The V segment lost 2 bases and the J segment 3 bases; nucleotides outside the gene matches: 4. CDR3 DNA sequence: TGTGCCAGCAGCCAACCCGGGAGGGGGACAGATACGCAGTATTTT. Translated: CASSQPGRGTDTQYF.